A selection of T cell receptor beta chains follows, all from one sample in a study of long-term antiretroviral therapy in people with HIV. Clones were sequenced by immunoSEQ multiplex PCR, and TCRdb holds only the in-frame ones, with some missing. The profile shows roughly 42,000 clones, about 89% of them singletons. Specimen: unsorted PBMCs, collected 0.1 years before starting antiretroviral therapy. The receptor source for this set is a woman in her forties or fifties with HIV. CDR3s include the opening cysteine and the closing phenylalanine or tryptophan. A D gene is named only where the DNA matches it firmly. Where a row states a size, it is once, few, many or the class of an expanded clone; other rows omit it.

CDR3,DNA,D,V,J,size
CASSSKRTASSGNTIYF,TGTGCCAGCAGCTCAAAACGGACAGCCTCCTCTGGAAACACCATATATTTT,NA,TRBV7-9,TRBJ1-3,NA
CASSIAGTGVGAFF,TGTGCCAGTAGTATAGCCGGGACAGGAGTTGGAGCTTTCTTT,TRBD1,TRBV19,TRBJ1-1,NA
CASSQGGAGNQPQHF,TGTGCCAGCAGCCAGGGGGGGGCGGGCAATCAGCCCCAGCATTTT,TRBD1,TRBV9,TRBJ1-5,NA
CASSARANTEAFF,TGTGCCAGCAGCGCCAGGGCGAACACTGAAGCTTTCTTT,NA,TRBV9,TRBJ1-1,NA
CASSLDEMDPRSPLHF,TGTGCCAGCAGCTTGGATGAGATGGACCCCCGCTCACCCCTCCACTTT,NA,TRBV5-6,TRBJ1-6,NA
CASNLGQGANQPQHF,TGTGCCAGCAACTTGGGACAGGGGGCTAATCAGCCCCAGCATTTT,TRBD1,TRBV5-5,TRBJ1-5,NA
CASSAQSGTEAFF,TGTGCCAGCAGCGCACAATCGGGCACTGAAGCTTTCTTT,NA,TRBV7-3,TRBJ1-1,NA
CAISDPTGFSGNTIYF,TGTGCCATCAGTGACCCGACAGGGTTTTCTGGAAACACCATATATTTT,TRBD1,TRBV10-3,TRBJ1-3,NA
CSVDLGAGTGELFF,TGCAGCGTTGATTTGGGGGCAGGCACCGGGGAGCTGTTTTTT,NA,TRBV29-1,TRBJ2-2,NA
CASSFKGWETQYF,TGTGCCAGCAGCTTCAAGGGGTGGGAGACCCAGTACTTC,NA,TRBV5-4,TRBJ2-5,once
CASGLTGRNTIYF,TGTGCTAGTGGTTTGACAGGGAGAAACACCATATATTTT,NA,TRBV12-5,TRBJ1-3,NA
CASSQEYNTEAFF,TGTGCCAGCAGCCAAGAATATAACACTGAAGCTTTCTTT,NA,TRBV14,TRBJ1-1,NA
CASSMGREQYSPLHF,TGTGCCAGTAGTATGGGCAGGGAACAGTACTCACCCCTCCACTTT,NA,TRBV19,TRBJ1-6,NA
CASTQGADRGREQYF,TGTGCCAGCACCCAGGGGGCGGACAGGGGGCGCGAGCAGTACTTC,TRBD1,TRBV7-6,TRBJ2-7,NA
CASSFTGQGSMNTEAFF,TGCGCCAGCAGCTTTACGGGACAGGGGTCCATGAACACTGAAGCTTTCTTT,TRBD1,TRBV5-1,TRBJ1-1,NA
CASSTETGKAFF,TGTGCCAGCAGTACAGAGACAGGGAAAGCTTTCTTT,TRBD1,TRBV6-1,TRBJ1-1,NA
CAWLNARGRATINSDTQYF,TGTGCCTGGCTTAACGCGAGGGGGCGCGCGACAATTAACTCAGATACGCAGTATTTT,TRBD1,TRBV30,TRBJ2-3,NA
CASSVVGGRDNEQFF,TGTGCCAGCAGCGTAGTCGGGGGTAGAGACAATGAGCAGTTCTTC,NA,TRBV9,TRBJ2-1,NA
CASSAAGLAGEETQYF,TGCGCCAGCAGTGCCGCGGGACTAGCGGGGGAAGAGACCCAGTACTTC,TRBD2,TRBV10-2,TRBJ2-5,NA
CSVRTQQETQYF,TGCAGCGTGCGGACTCAGCAAGAGACCCAGTACTTC,NA,TRBV29-1,TRBJ2-5,NA
CASSYSVQGYEQYF,TGTGCCAGCAGTTACTCCGTACAGGGGTACGAGCAGTACTTC,TRBD1,TRBV6-5,TRBJ2-7,NA
CASSVETGGGKLFF,TGTGCCAGCAGCGTAGAGACAGGGGGGGGAAAACTGTTTTTT,TRBD1,TRBV9,TRBJ1-4,NA
CAWSVESPYEQYF,TGTGCCTGGAGTGTGGAATCTCCCTACGAGCAGTACTTC,NA,TRBV30,TRBJ2-7,once